These 24 T cell receptor beta chains originate from one sample sequenced in a study of blood T cell repertoires in COVID-19. Sequencing used immunoSEQ multiplex PCR; TCRdb keeps in-frame clones, though not all of them. The table includes approximately 180,000 clones, approximately 82% detected once. The material sequenced was PBMCs or T cells enriched from blood (not recorded which). The receptors derive from a woman in her fifties or sixties who had recovered from COVID-19.

The V and J genes are TRBV14 and TRBJ1-4, with D perhaps TRBD1 (6 bases). The CDR3 sequence is 13 residues long. Trimming pared 0 bases from V and 10 bases from J, leaving 9 bases between. The V gene's germline CDR1 is SGHDN and CDR2 FVKESK. CDR3 residues: CASSQDRGGKLFF. Here the CDR3 DNA reads TGTGCCAGCAGCCAAGATCGAGGGGGAAAACTGTTTTTT.

This sequence joins TRBV5-1 and TRBJ1-4, with 8 positions matching TRBD1. Germline CDR1 SGHRS, CDR2 YFSETQ. The junction had 10 bases not matched to a gene; V was cut back by 4 bases and J by 8 bases. The CDR3 length is 15 residues. As DNA, the CDR3 is TGCGCCAGCAGCGGAGGGACAGGAGGGAAAGAAAAACTGTTTTTT. The encoded protein is CASSGGTGGKEKLFF. Looking up the rest from reference TRBV5-1 and TRBJ1-4 gives the full variable domain: KAGVTQTPRYLIKTRGQQVTLSCSPISGHRSVSWYQQTPGQGLQFLFEYFSETQRNKGNFPGRFSGRQFSNSRSEMNVSTLELGDSALYLCASSGGTGGKEKLFFGSGTQLSVL.

The chain is built from TRBV10-1 and TRBJ2-7, with 7 bases aligning to TRBD2. This CDR3 is built from 13 residues. Trimming at V came to 7 bases and at J to 6 bases, leaving 9 bases not matched to a gene. The V gene's germline CDR1 is WNHNN and CDR2 SYGVQD (reference sequence). CDR3 loop: CASTSREYCEQYF. CDR3 coding DNA: TGCGCCAGCACCTCGCGGGAGTACTGCGAGCAGTACTTC.

The chain has TRBV4-2 and TRBJ2-5; tentative D call: TRBD2 (6 bases). V was cut by 1 base and J by 5 bases, with 11 bases left in between. The V gene's germline CDR1 is LGHNA and CDR2 YNFKEQ. The CDR3 is 14 amino acids. The CDR3 coding sequence is TGTGCCAGCAGCCAAGGGCAACTAGCTGAGACCCAGTACTTC. It specifies CASSQGQLAETQYF.

The rearrangement links TRBV25-1 to TRBJ1-4, with 10 bases aligning to TRBD1. Trimming took 0 bases from V and 10 from J; bases not matched to a gene: 5. The CDR3 runs to 15 residues. Germline CDR1 MGHDK, CDR2 SYGVNS. CDR3 region: CASSEYWDRGGKLFF. DNA of the CDR3: TGTGCCAGCAGTGAATATTGGGACAGGGGTGGAAAACTGTTTTTT.

The chain employs TRBV29-1 and TRBJ2-1; 8 bases are a match to TRBD1. The V gene end was trimmed by 0 bases and the J gene end by 1 base; junction bases not matched to a gene: 5. The CDR3 is made up of 16 amino acids. Germline-derived CDR1 and CDR2 are SQVTM and ANQGSEA. The CDR3 nucleotides read TGCAGCGTTGAAGAGTTTACAGGGGGGTCCTACAATGAGCAGTTCTTC. Translating gives CSVEEFTGGSYNEQFF.

The rearrangement links TRBV7-9 to TRBJ2-5; tentatively, D is TRBD2 (6 bases). This CDR3 spans 13 amino acids. The germline V and J ends were trimmed by 3 bases and 2 bases, with 7 bases remaining between them. Germline-derived CDR1 and CDR2 are SEHNR and FQNEAQ (reference sequence). CDR3 in DNA: TGTGCCAGCAGCTTCGGGACTCAAGAGACCCAGTACTTC. Amino acid sequence: CASSFGTQETQYF.

This clone was seen more than once but under ten times. This chain links TRBV6-4 with TRBJ2-6; D is possibly TRBD1 (6 bases). CDR1 is MRHNA, CDR2 SNTAGT, per germline. The CDR3 is made up of 15 amino acids. Trimming shortened V by 3 bases and J by 4 bases, and 10 bases separated the two germline ends. The CDR3 DNA reads TGTGCCAGCAGTGAAAAGGGGGACGGGGCCAACGTCCTGACTTTC. Translated: CASSEKGDGANVLTF.

This chain links TRBV19 with TRBJ1-2, with 8 bases fitting TRBD1. CDR1 is LNHDA, CDR2 SQIVND, per germline (reference sequence). CDR3 length equals 13 residues. V shed 10 bases, J shed 6 bases, and the junction held 10 bases outside the gene matches. The CDR3 bases are TGTGCCACCAGACTGACAGGGGATGATGGCTACACCTTC. Translating it yields CATRLTGDDGYTF.

The genes are TRBV5-5 and TRBJ2-6; TRBD1 agrees at 8 bases. The CDR3 has 18 amino acids. The germline CDR1 and CDR2 sequences are SGHKS and YYEKEE (reference sequence). The V gene end was trimmed by 0 bases and the J gene end by 0 bases; junction bases not matched to a gene: 5. The CDR3 loop reads CASSLGRGLLSGANVLTF. The CDR3 DNA sequence: TGTGCCAGCAGCTTGGGCAGGGGGCTTCTCTCTGGGGCCAACGTCCTGACTTTC.

The chain has TRBV9 and TRBJ2-4; a weak D match, TRBD1 (6 bases). Germline V gene sequence: CDR1 SGDLS, CDR2 YYNGEE. Trimming stripped 0 bases from V and 9 bases from J, with 13 bases between. The CDR3 totals 14 residues. For the CDR3, the DNA is TGTGCCAGCAGCGTAGGGCAGGGGAGTGGCATTCAGTACTTC. This sequence encodes CASSVGQGSGIQYF.

This chain uses TRBV7-3 with TRBJ2-1; 8 bases are a match to TRBD2. Per the germline V gene, CDR1 is SGHTA and CDR2 is FQGTGA. This CDR3 region has 16 residues. V lost 3 bases, J lost 5 bases, and 9 bases stayed unmatched. The chain's CDR3 is CASSFFPGLDNNEQFF. CDR3 DNA sequence: TGTGCCAGCAGCTTCTTCCCGGGACTAGACAACAATGAGCAGTTCTTC.

The chain joins TRBV11-2 to TRBJ1-5; 10 bases agree with TRBD1. The CDR3 runs 15 residues. Germline CDR1 and CDR2: SGHAT and FQNNGV. J gave up 2 bases and V 6 bases, and 4 bases lay outside the gene matches. The CDR3 coding sequence is TGTGCCAGCAGTTTTGGGACAGGGGGCAATCAGCCCCAGCATTTT. It specifies CASSFGTGGNQPQHF. The variable domain in full, completed from reference TRBV11-2 and TRBJ1-5, reads EAGVAQSPRYKIIEKRQSVAFWCNPISGHATLYWYQQILGQGPKLLIQFQNNGVVDDSQLPKDRFSAERLKGVDSTLKIQPAKLEDSAVYLCASSFGTGGNQPQHFGDGTRLSIL.

The V and J genes are TRBV11-2 and TRBJ2-1, with TRBD2 identical over 7 bases. The CDR3 runs to 15 residues. CDR1 and CDR2 (germline): SGHAT, FQNNGV. J was trimmed by 0 bases and V by 2 bases; bases with no gene match: 1. DNA for the CDR3: TGTGCCAGCAGCTTAAGCGGGAACTCCTACAATGAGCAGTTCTTC. It yields the protein CASSLSGNSYNEQFF. The variable domain in full, completed from reference TRBV11-2 and TRBJ2-1, reads EAGVAQSPRYKIIEKRQSVAFWCNPISGHATLYWYQQILGQGPKLLIQFQNNGVVDDSQLPKDRFSAERLKGVDSTLKIQPAKLEDSAVYLCASSLSGNSYNEQFFGPGTRLTVL.

V is TRBV7-8 and J is TRBJ2-1; maybe TRBD2 (6 bases). V lost 4 bases, J lost 3 bases, and 16 bases lay in between. CDR1 SGHVS and CDR2 FQNEAQ come from the germline V gene. There are 16 residues in the CDR3. The CDR3 nucleotides are TGTGCCAGCAGCTCGCCCCATGCGGGAAGCTACAATGAGCAGTTCTTC. Amino acids: CASSSPHAGSYNEQFF.

This chain uses TRBV5-5 with TRBJ2-7; TRBD1 aligns across 7 bases. Germline CDR1 reads SGHKS; CDR2 reads YYEKEE (reference sequence). The CDR3 loop spans 14 amino acids. Germline trimming cut 1 base from V and 6 bases from J; bases unmatched to any gene: 7. For the CDR3, the DNA is TGTGCCAGCAGCTTGCTATGGGCAGGGGGCGAGCAGTACTTC. This gives the protein CASSLLWAGGEQYF.

V and J are TRBV6-5 and TRBJ1-1; TRBD1 aligns across 9 bases. The CDR3 runs to 15 residues. Trimming at V came to 0 bases and at J to 4 bases, leaving 3 bases not matched to a gene. From germline, CDR1 is MNHEY and CDR2 SVGAGI. The CDR3 here is CASSYSKTGGTEAFF. As DNA, the CDR3 is TGTGCCAGCAGTTACTCGAAGACAGGGGGCACTGAAGCTTTCTTT.

This clone was observed a handful of times. V gene TRBV11-2 combines with J gene TRBJ2-1, with a possible D match to TRBD1 (5 bases). V was pared by 1 base and J by 14 bases, with 15 bases between. The germline gives CDR1 SGHAT, CDR2 FQNNGV. This CDR3 contains 13 residues. CDR3 sequence: CASSLGGSPWKFF. In DNA form, the CDR3 reads TGTGCCAGCAGCTTAGGGGGCTCGCCCTGGAAGTTCTTC.

The rearrangement links TRBV2 to TRBJ2-4, with D possibly matching TRBD2 (6 bases). Germline CDR1 and CDR2: SNHLY and FYNNEI. The CDR3 is 16 residues long. Deletions cut 6 bases from V and 0 bases from J, with 15 bases between. CDR3: CASRSLAQLAKNIQYF. The CDR3 bases are TGTGCCAGCAGGTCCCTAGCGCAGCTAGCCAAAAACATTCAGTACTTC.

In its sample, this clone was seen a few times. This sequence joins TRBV7-8 and TRBJ1-4; 10 positions match TRBD1. Trimming cost V 2 bases and J 0 bases; bases outside gene matches: 6. The length of the CDR3 is 18 residues. Germline V lookup: CDR1 SGHVS, CDR2 FQNEAQ. The CDR3, as DNA: TGTGCCAGCAGCTTAATCCCGACAGGGGGCTCAACTAATGAAAAACTGTTTTTT. Amino acids: CASSLIPTGGSTNEKLFF.

Turning to this clone: Other DNA sequences in this sample translate to the same CDR3. V gene TRBV30 combines with J gene TRBJ1-3; D is ambiguous. This CDR3 is built from 13 residues. The V end lost 0 bases, the J end lost 4 bases, and 7 bases lay between the germline ends. CDR1 GTSNPN and CDR2 SVGIG come from the germline V gene (reference sequence). CDR3 nucleotides: TGTGCCTGGAGTGTCCAGTCCGGAAACACCATATATTTT. Its protein is CAWSVQSGNTIYF.

The chain carries TRBV10-3 and TRBJ2-3, with 9 bases lining up with TRBD1. Losses at the gene ends were 6 bases for V and 6 bases for J; bases not matched to a gene: 7. Germline assignment: CDR1 ENHRY and CDR2 SYGVKD. This CDR3 has 14 amino acids. In DNA form, the CDR3 reads TGTGCCATCAGCCCGGGACAGGGTGACGATACGCAGTATTTT. This encodes CAISPGQGDDTQYF.

The chain combines TRBV27 with TRBJ2-1; 9 nucleotides line up with TRBD2. J gave up 5 bases and V 3 bases, and 5 bases lay outside the gene matches. This CDR3 is 15 amino acids long. Germline V gives CDR1 MNHEY, CDR2 SMNVEV (reference sequence). The chain's CDR3 is CASSLAGGINNEQFF. In DNA, the CDR3 is TGTGCCAGCAGTTTGGCGGGAGGGATAAACAATGAGCAGTTCTTC.

V gene TRBV4-3 combines with J gene TRBJ2-3; 11 bases agree with TRBD1. Germline V gene sequence: CDR1 LGHNA, CDR2 YSLEER. J was trimmed by 3 bases and V by 4 bases; bases with no gene match: 3. CDR3 length: 15 amino acids. The CDR3 DNA is TGCGCCAGCAGCCTTGGACAGGGGGCGACAGATACGCAGTATTTT. It yields the protein CASSLGQGATDTQYF.